The 26 T cell receptor beta chains given below trace back to one sample, sequenced in a study of CD8+ T cells in alopecia areata. CD4, CD8alpha, NKG2D, NKG2ACE and other markers guided sorting of pooled cutaneous lymph node cells. Sequencing templates came from extracted RNA that was reverse transcribed into cDNA. Generated by immunoSEQ multiplex PCR, the TCRdb table keeps only in-frame clones and is missing some. The table lists about 300,000 clones, no singletons, with 1.2% in the top ten. The specimen was CD4+ T cells sorted from a lymph node. Receptors were obtained from a C3H/HeJ mouse with alopecia areata. Mouse MHC haplotype: H2-k.

This clone turned up a few times. Genes here carry mouse names. Coverage ceases 4 residues before the CDR3 finishes, and the germline J gene fills in the end. The chain is built from TRBV19 and TRBJ2-3; tentative D call: TRBD1 (5 bases). Germline V gene sequence: CDR1 FNHDT, CDR2 SITEND (reference sequence). CDR3 size: 14 residues. V dropped 5 bases and J dropped 0 bases, with 10 bases sitting between them. The CDR3 DNA, read in part, is TGTGCCAGCAGCGACAGATCTAGTGCAGAA. Translating gives CASSDRSSAE. The entire CDR3 is CASSDRSSAETLYF.

This clone was seen more than once but under ten times. Mouse gene names apply. From the germline J gene comes the end of the CDR3, since the read stops 4 residues before it. V gene TRBV3 combines with J gene TRBJ2-5; TRBD1 might be the D (5 bases). Deletions cut 1 base from V and 3 bases from J, with 11 bases between. The CDR3 contains 15 residues. Germline V lookup: CDR1 SNHLY, CDR2 FYNGKV (reference sequence). The CDR3 sequence is CASSLEGREQDTQYF. The CDR3 bases that were read are TGTGCCAGCAGCTTAGAGGGCAGGGAGCAAGAC. The complete variable domain, with remaining parts taken from reference TRBV3 and TRBJ2-5, reads GPKVLQIPSHQIIDMGQMVTLNCDPVSNHLYFYWYKQILGQQMEFLVNFYNGKVMEKSKLFKDQFSVERPDGSYFTLKIQPTALEDSAVYFCASSLEGREQDTQYFGPGTRLLVL.

A word on this clone: Gene names are mouse gene names. The CDR3: CAWGTGGVNTGQLYF. The sequenced CDR3 bases are TGTGCCTGGGGGACTGGGGGGGTAAACACCGGG. The chain carries TRBV31 and TRBJ2-2; TRBD2 matches 13 bases. The read ends 4 residues before the CDR3 terminus; that terminus is restored from the germline J gene. Germline CDR1 is GKSSPN and CDR2 is SITVG. The CDR3 spans 15 residues. V was clipped by 5 bases and J by 1 base; unmatched bases: 1. Complete variable domain (other parts from reference TRBV31 and TRBJ2-2): AQTIHQWPVAEIKAVGSPLSLGCTIKGKSSPNLYWYWQATGGTLQQLFYSITVGQVESVVQLNLSASRPKDDQFILSTEKLLLSHSGFYLCAWGTGGVNTGQLYFGEGSKLTVL.

This clone was counted between two and nine times. All gene names here are mouse names. The read terminates 4 residues before the CDR3 end, so the remaining end is supplied by the germline J gene. Other DNA sequences in the same sample also yield this CDR3. The chain recombines TRBV13-1 with TRBJ2-1; D is perhaps TRBD1 (6 bases). CDR1 is NSHNY and CDR2 is SYGAGN in the germline V gene. This CDR3 has 13 residues. V was shortened by 6 bases and J by 1 base, with 8 bases between the two germline ends. This CDR3 reads CASKGQNYAEQFF. The part of the CDR3 DNA that was read is TGTGCCAGCAAAGGACAGAACTATGCT.

This clone was seen more than once but under ten times. Mouse names are used for the genes. The observed sequence ends 4 residues before the CDR3 terminus, with the missing tail filled in from the germline J gene. The chain joins TRBV13-3 to TRBJ2-7; weak D call: TRBD1 (5 bases). Looked up from germline, CDR1 is NNHDY and CDR2 is SYVADS. The CDR3 has 13 residues. The DNA read from the CDR3 is TGTGCCAGCAGTGATACCCGACAGTAT. It yields the protein CASSDTRQY. The entire CDR3 is CASSDTRQYEQYF.

On this clone itself: Any gene name here is a mouse gene name. The read finishes 4 residues shy of the CDR3 end, and the germline J gene is used to complete it. V usage is TRBV1 and J usage is TRBJ1-1; 8 nucleotides align to TRBD1. The CDR3 runs to 13 residues. V shed 6 bases and J 3 bases; nucleotides not matched to a gene: 3. Germline V lookup: CDR1 NSQYPW, CDR2 LRSPGD (reference sequence). The DNA read from the CDR3 is TGCACCTGCAGGAGGGACAGGCACACA. This codes for CTCRRDRHT. The full CDR3 reads CTCRRDRHTEVFF.

Notes on this clone: Germline and genes here are mouse. Read sequence stops 4 residues before the CDR3 end, and the germline J gene provides the missing end. The chain has TRBV5 and TRBJ2-1, with 7 bases fitting TRBD2. CDR1 and CDR2 from the germline V gene are LGHNA and YNLKQL (reference sequence). This CDR3 contains 15 residues. Losses at the gene ends were 2 bases for V and 2 bases for J; bases not matched to a gene: 3. The CDR3 reads CASSQTGVHYAEQFF. The sequenced part of the CDR3 DNA is TGTGCCAGCAGCCAAACTGGGGTCCACTATGCT.

Regarding this clone: All gene names here are mouse names. Other nucleotide sequences from this sample produce the same CDR3. The sequenced CDR3 bases are TGTGCCAGCAGCGGACAGGGCACAAACTCC. This codes for CASSGQGTNS. The whole CDR3 reads CASSGQGTNSDYTF. This rearrangement joins TRBV13-1 to TRBJ1-2, with 8 bases that match TRBD1. Read coverage stops 4 residues before the CDR3 terminus; the germline J gene supplies the remainder. This CDR3 is 14 amino acids long. Germline V gives CDR1 NSHNY, CDR2 SYGAGN. With V trimmed by 5 bases and J by 0 bases, 3 bases remained unmatched.

This clone was observed a few times. Mouse names are used for the genes. The read stops 4 residues short of the end of the CDR3; the missing end is completed from the germline J gene. The V gene is TRBV13-3, the J gene TRBJ2-3, with 8 bases fitting TRBD2. Germline V lookup: CDR1 NNHDY, CDR2 SYVADS. V lost 6 bases and J lost 1; bases outside the gene matches: 4. This CDR3 is 14 amino acids long. CDR3 bases read: TGTGCCAGCACCTCGACTGGGGGTGCAGAA. Translation: CASTSTGGAE. The full CDR3 protein is CASTSTGGAETLYF.

Points on this clone: The gene symbols are mouse symbols. The observed sequence ends 4 residues before the CDR3 terminus, with the missing tail filled in from the germline J gene. The chain uses TRBV17 and TRBJ2-3, with TRBD2 identical over 11 bases. CDR1 and CDR2 from the germline V gene are MNHDT and YYDKIL. V lost 0 bases to trimming and J lost 1 base; unmatched junction nucleotides: 3. The CDR3 spans 17 residues. CDR3 sequence: CASSRDKGLGGAETLYF. The sequenced CDR3 bases are TGTGCTAGCAGTAGAGATAAGGGACTGGGGGGTGCAGAA. The variable domain in full, with the rest retrieved from reference TRBV17 and TRBJ2-3, is DTTVKQNPRYKLARVGKPVNLICSQTMNHDTMYWYQKKPNQAPKLLLFYYDKILNREADTFEKFQSSRPNNSFCSLYIGSAGLEYSAMYLCASSRDKGLGGAETLYFGSGTRLTVL.

A few counts support this clone. The genes and germline here are from mouse. The missing CDR3 end, 4 residues past where the read stops, is filled in from the germline J gene. This chain connects TRBV29 to TRBJ2-4, with 11 bases fitting TRBD1. Germline V gene lookup returns CDR1 MSHET and CDR2 SYDVDS. The CDR3 extends over 14 amino acids. The CDR3 protein is CASSLGTGGNTLYF. The CDR3 bases that were read are TGTGCTAGCAGTTTGGGGACAGGGGGGAAC.

A few counts support this clone. Gene names and germline refer to mouse. With the read ending 4 residues before the CDR3 end, the germline J gene is used to fill in that end. The chain uses TRBV17 and TRBJ2-4; no firm D call. Germline V gene data show CDR1 as MNHDT and CDR2 as YYDKIL. This CDR3 comprises 12 residues. The chain's CDR3 is CASSRQKNTLYF. The covered CDR3 bases are TGTGCTAGCAGTAGACAGAAAAAC.

This clone occurred a few times. Germline and genes: mouse. The read falls 4 residues short of the CDR3 end, and the missing part is taken from the germline J gene. The V call is TRBV13-1, the J call TRBJ2-7, with 14 bases fitting TRBD2. The V gene's germline CDR1 is NSHNY and CDR2 SYGAGN. This CDR3 region has 16 residues. The CDR3 sequence: CASSAPGLGGRDEQYF. The sequenced part of the CDR3 DNA is TGTGCCAGCAGTGCCCCGGGACTGGGGGGGCGGGAT.

On this clone: The gene symbols are mouse symbols. The read ends 4 residues before the CDR3 terminus; that terminus is restored from the germline J gene. V gene TRBV31 combines with J gene TRBJ2-2, with 8 bases that match TRBD1. V was clipped by 3 bases and J by 4 bases; unmatched bases: 1. CDR3 length: 13 residues. CDR1 is GKSSPN and CDR2 is SITVG in the germline V gene. The sequenced part of the CDR3 DNA is TGTGCCTGGAGAACAGGGGGCACCGGG. This sequence encodes CAWRTGGTG. The entire CDR3 sequence reads CAWRTGGTGQLYF.

In its sample, this clone was seen many times. Gene names denote mouse genes. The observed sequence ends 4 residues before the CDR3 terminus, with the missing tail filled in from the germline J gene. Other DNA sequences in the same sample also yield this CDR3. This chain links TRBV31 with TRBJ2-2; the D call may be TRBD1 or TRBD2 (5 bases each). CDR3 length equals 14 residues. Germline V lookup: CDR1 GKSSPN, CDR2 SITVG. The V end was cut by 0 bases, the J end by 0 bases, with 5 bases between. CDR3 region: CAWSLGANTGQLYF. The covered CDR3 bases are TGTGCCTGGAGTCTGGGGGCAAACACCGGG.

Only a few counts were recorded for this clone. Mouse names are used for the genes. The sequenced fragment ends 4 residues before the CDR3 boundary, so the rest is inferred from the germline J gene. The same CDR3 is also encoded by other DNA sequences in this sample. The chain recombines TRBV19 with TRBJ2-1; perhaps TRBD1 as D (5 bases). CDR3 length: 14 residues. The germline gives CDR1 FNHDT, CDR2 SITEND (reference sequence). V lost 1 base, J lost 0 bases, and 5 bases lay in between. CDR3 DNA (partial): TGTGCCAGCAGTATACAGGGTAACTATGCT. Its translation is CASSIQGNYA. The complete CDR3 reads CASSIQGNYAEQFF.

On this clone itself: The gene symbols are mouse symbols. With the read ending 4 residues before the CDR3 end, the germline J gene is used to fill in that end. Other DNA sequences within the sample encode an identical CDR3. The chain couples TRBV1 to TRBJ2-5; TRBD1 agrees at 7 bases. This CDR3 contains 14 residues. Germline V gene sequence: CDR1 NSQYPW, CDR2 LRSPGD (reference sequence). The DNA read from the CDR3 is TGCACCTGCAGTGCCCCGGGACAGAAAGAC. This sequence encodes CTCSAPGQKD. The CDR3 in full is CTCSAPGQKDTQYF.

This clone was recorded a few times. Each gene name is a mouse one. Sequencing ends 4 residues short of the CDR3 end; the germline J gene provides the rest. The chain recombines TRBV19 with TRBJ2-4; D call uncertain. Looked up from germline, CDR1 is FNHDT and CDR2 is SITEND (reference sequence). Trimming took 1 base from V and 2 from J, leaving 5 bases between them. The CDR3 length is 13 residues. The part of the CDR3 DNA that was read is TGTGCCAGCAGTATAAGGGTTCAAAAC. This codes for CASSIRVQN. The full CDR3 is CASSIRVQNTLYF.

This clone was picked up many times. Gene and germline names: mouse. The read ends 4 residues early relative to the CDR3; the germline J gene fills the gap. The chain is built from TRBV17 and TRBJ2-2, with TRBD1 matching over 7 bases. V trimming: 0 bases; J trimming: 4 bases; junction bases outside the gene matches: 8. This CDR3 is built from 17 residues. Germline V gene lookup returns CDR1 MNHDT and CDR2 YYDKIL. CDR3 residues: CASSRDRQGRGTGQLYF. Partial CDR3 DNA: TGTGCTAGCAGTAGAGACAGACAGGGAAGGGGCACCGGG. Combining the CDR3 with reference TRBV17 and TRBJ2-2 gives the whole variable domain DTTVKQNPRYKLARVGKPVNLICSQTMNHDTMYWYQKKPNQAPKLLLFYYDKILNREADTFEKFQSSRPNNSFCSLYIGSAGLEYSAMYLCASSRDRQGRGTGQLYFGEGSKLTVL.

With respect to this clone: Mouse gene names apply. The read terminates 3 residues before the CDR3 end, so the remaining end is supplied by the germline J gene. The J gene is TRBJ1-6, the V gene TRBV1, with TRBD1 as a possible D gene (6 bases). Being an ORF, TRBJ1-6 has a function that is uncertain. Germline CDR1 reads NSQYPW; CDR2 reads LRSPGD (reference sequence). The length of the CDR3 is 15 residues. V was shortened by 0 bases and J by 7 bases, with 10 bases between the two germline ends. The CDR3 is CTCSADQGRNSPLYF. CDR3 DNA, as far as it was read: TGCACCTGCAGTGCAGACCAGGGGAGGAATTCGCCC.

This clone was picked up a small number of times. Gene names follow the mouse nomenclature. Sequencing ends 4 residues short of the CDR3 end; the germline J gene provides the rest. This chain links TRBV13-2 with TRBJ2-3; D unresolved. Between the trimmed V and J ends, which lost 0 bases and 4 bases, there was a span of 9 bases. CDR3 length: 14 residues. Germline V gene data show CDR1 as NNHNN and CDR2 as SYGAGS (reference sequence). CDR3 bases read: TGTGCCAGCGGTGATGTGGGTAACCCAGAA. Residues: CASGDVGNPE. The CDR3 in full is CASGDVGNPETLYF.

About this clone: Gene names denote mouse genes. Read coverage stops 4 residues before the CDR3 terminus; the germline J gene supplies the remainder. The sample carries other DNA sequences with the same CDR3. The J gene is TRBJ1-1, the V gene TRBV13-1; D is ambiguous. Germline-derived CDR1 and CDR2 are NSHNY and SYGAGN. The CDR3 has 12 residues. The part of the CDR3 DNA that was read is TGTGCCAGCAGTGATGCACAAACA. Its translation is CASSDAQT. The CDR3 as a whole reads CASSDAQTEVFF.

Of note for this clone: Gene names and germline refer to mouse. Read data end 3 residues before the CDR3 end; the end is taken from the germline J gene. This chain links TRBV1 with TRBJ1-6; 7 bases map to TRBD1. TRBJ1-6 counts as an open reading frame of uncertain function. With 2 bases clipped from V and 5 bases from J, the junction kept 6 bases outside the gene matches. The CDR3 is 16 residues long. Germline V gene sequence: CDR1 NSQYPW, CDR2 LRSPGD (reference sequence). The CDR3 DNA, read in part, is TGCACCTGCAGTGCATACCAGGGACAGAATAATTCGCCC. Translation: CTCSAYQGQNNSP. The CDR3 reads in full as CTCSAYQGQNNSPLYF.

Regarding this clone: Mouse gene names and germline throughout. The read terminates 4 residues before the CDR3 end, so the remaining end is supplied by the germline J gene. The chain has TRBV1 and TRBJ2-7, with D tentatively TRBD2 (7 bases). Per germline, CDR1 NSQYPW and CDR2 LRSPGD (reference sequence). This CDR3 spans 14 amino acids. The sequenced CDR3 bases are TGCACCTGCAGTACCCTTGGGGGGCGATAT. This gives the protein CTCSTLGGRY. The CDR3 reads in full as CTCSTLGGRYEQYF.

As to this clone: These gene names are mouse names. The read ends 4 residues shy of where the CDR3 ends; the end is completed using the germline J gene. The same CDR3 can be traced to other DNA sequences in this sample. This rearrangement joins TRBV5 to TRBJ2-1; 9 bases are shared with TRBD1. The CDR3 consists of 14 residues. Germline V gene lookup returns CDR1 LGHNA and CDR2 YNLKQL (reference sequence). V lost 4 bases, J lost 4 bases, and 2 bases stayed unmatched. CDR3 bases read: TGTGCCAGCAGCCCCGACAGGGGGTATGCT. This gives the protein CASSPDRGYA. Given in full, the CDR3 is CASSPDRGYAEQFF.

This clone appeared a few times. Gene names are mouse gene names. The sequenced fragment ends 4 residues before the CDR3 boundary, so the rest is inferred from the germline J gene. The same CDR3 is also encoded by other DNA sequences in this sample. This chain joins TRBV31 and TRBJ2-7; perhaps TRBD2 as D (5 bases). The length of the CDR3 is 12 residues. In germline, CDR1 is GKSSPN, CDR2 SITVG. This CDR3 reads CAWSLVGYEQYF. The sequenced part of the CDR3 DNA is TGTGCCTGGAGTCTAGTGGGGTAT. The full variable domain, in which reference TRBV31 and TRBJ2-7 provide the parts outside the CDR3, is AQTIHQWPVAEIKAVGSPLSLGCTIKGKSSPNLYWYWQATGGTLQQLFYSITVGQVESVVQLNLSASRPKDDQFILSTEKLLLSHSGFYLCAWSLVGYEQYFGPGTRLTVL.